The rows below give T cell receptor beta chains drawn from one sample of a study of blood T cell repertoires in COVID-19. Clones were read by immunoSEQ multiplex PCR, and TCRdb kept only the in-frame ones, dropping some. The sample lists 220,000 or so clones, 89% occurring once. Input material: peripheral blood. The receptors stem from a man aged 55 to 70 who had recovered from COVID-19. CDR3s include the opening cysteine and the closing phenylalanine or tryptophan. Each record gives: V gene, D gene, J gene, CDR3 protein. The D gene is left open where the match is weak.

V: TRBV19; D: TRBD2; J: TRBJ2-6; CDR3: CASSIRTSGRSRGANVLTF
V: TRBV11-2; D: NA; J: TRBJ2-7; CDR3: CASSLSVYEQYF
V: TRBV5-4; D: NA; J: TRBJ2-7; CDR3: CASSRAEADEQYF
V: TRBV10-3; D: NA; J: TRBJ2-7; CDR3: CAISREHEQYF
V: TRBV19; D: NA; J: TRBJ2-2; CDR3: CASSRLAANTGELFF
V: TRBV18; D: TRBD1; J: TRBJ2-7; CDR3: CASSPRDRASYEQYF
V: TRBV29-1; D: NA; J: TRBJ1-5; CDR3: CSVSGDLNQPQHF
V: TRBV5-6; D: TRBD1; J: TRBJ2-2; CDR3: CASSLRRQGGGELFF
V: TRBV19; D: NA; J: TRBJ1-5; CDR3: CASSIDGGMGNQPQHF
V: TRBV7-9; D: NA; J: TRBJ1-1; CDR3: CASSLEARGAFF
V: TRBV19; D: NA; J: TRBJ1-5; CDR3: CASTPGRYRDQPQHF
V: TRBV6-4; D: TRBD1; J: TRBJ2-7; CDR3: CASSHPQGAHEQYF
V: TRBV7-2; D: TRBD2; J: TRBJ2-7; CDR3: CASRKNSGATYEQYF
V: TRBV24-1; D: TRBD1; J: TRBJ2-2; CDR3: CATSGPGGQGINTGELFF
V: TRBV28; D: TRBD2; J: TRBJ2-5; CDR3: CASRRRTSGGQETQYF
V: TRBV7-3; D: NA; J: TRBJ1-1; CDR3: CASSLSTRGATEAFF
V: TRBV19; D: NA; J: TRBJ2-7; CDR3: CASSIFHRVDYEQYF
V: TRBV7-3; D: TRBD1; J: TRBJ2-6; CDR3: CASSTGTGSSSGANVLTF
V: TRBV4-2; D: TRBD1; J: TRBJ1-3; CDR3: CASSQDRANTIYF
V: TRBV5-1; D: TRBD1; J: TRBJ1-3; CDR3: CASSSWTGNDAGNTIYF
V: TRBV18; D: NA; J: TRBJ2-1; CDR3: CASSTSAGEQFF
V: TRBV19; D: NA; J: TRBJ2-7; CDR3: CASSKRTAVRDEQYF
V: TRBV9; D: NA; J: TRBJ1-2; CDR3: CASSVDEGRAEGYTF
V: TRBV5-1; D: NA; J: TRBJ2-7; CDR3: CASSLSVYSYEQYF
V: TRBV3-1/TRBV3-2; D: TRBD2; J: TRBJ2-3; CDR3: CASSQATSGSSADTQYF
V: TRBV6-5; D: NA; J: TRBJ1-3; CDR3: CASSLDRSGNTIYF
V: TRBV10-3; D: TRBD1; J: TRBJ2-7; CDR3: CAIRDRAHSYEQYF
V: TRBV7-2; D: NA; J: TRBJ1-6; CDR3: CASSLSTRYNSPLHF
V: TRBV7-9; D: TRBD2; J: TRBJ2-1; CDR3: CASSTGAPLTSGRAAHEQFF
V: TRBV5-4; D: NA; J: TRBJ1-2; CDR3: CASSEKRVSYGYTF
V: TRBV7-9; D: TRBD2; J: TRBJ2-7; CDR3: CASSFAGAGTSEQYF